This TCR beta chain came from a study of early T cells in non-severe SARS-CoV-2 infection. This clonotype has only a few counts. In TCRdb, the 5' RACE reads were re-called with MiXCR into one record per CDR3 protein. The profile shows about 60,000 distinct CDR3 sequences, roughly an eighth of them singletons. This CDR3 spans 15 amino acids. Trimming cost V 6 bases and J 0 bases, with 9 bases left between them. Germline V CDR1 and CDR2: SEHNR, FQNEAQ (reference sequence). Sequenced input: whole blood. The chain uses TRBV7-9 and TRBJ1-6; no firm D call. The sequence was obtained from an adult who was a healthcare worker with PCR-confirmed SARS-CoV-2 infection or an uninfected control (not recorded which). The CDR3 DNA reads as TGTGCCAGCAGTGATACAGCCTCCTATAATTCACCCCTCCACTTT. This sequence encodes CASSDTASYNSPLHF.